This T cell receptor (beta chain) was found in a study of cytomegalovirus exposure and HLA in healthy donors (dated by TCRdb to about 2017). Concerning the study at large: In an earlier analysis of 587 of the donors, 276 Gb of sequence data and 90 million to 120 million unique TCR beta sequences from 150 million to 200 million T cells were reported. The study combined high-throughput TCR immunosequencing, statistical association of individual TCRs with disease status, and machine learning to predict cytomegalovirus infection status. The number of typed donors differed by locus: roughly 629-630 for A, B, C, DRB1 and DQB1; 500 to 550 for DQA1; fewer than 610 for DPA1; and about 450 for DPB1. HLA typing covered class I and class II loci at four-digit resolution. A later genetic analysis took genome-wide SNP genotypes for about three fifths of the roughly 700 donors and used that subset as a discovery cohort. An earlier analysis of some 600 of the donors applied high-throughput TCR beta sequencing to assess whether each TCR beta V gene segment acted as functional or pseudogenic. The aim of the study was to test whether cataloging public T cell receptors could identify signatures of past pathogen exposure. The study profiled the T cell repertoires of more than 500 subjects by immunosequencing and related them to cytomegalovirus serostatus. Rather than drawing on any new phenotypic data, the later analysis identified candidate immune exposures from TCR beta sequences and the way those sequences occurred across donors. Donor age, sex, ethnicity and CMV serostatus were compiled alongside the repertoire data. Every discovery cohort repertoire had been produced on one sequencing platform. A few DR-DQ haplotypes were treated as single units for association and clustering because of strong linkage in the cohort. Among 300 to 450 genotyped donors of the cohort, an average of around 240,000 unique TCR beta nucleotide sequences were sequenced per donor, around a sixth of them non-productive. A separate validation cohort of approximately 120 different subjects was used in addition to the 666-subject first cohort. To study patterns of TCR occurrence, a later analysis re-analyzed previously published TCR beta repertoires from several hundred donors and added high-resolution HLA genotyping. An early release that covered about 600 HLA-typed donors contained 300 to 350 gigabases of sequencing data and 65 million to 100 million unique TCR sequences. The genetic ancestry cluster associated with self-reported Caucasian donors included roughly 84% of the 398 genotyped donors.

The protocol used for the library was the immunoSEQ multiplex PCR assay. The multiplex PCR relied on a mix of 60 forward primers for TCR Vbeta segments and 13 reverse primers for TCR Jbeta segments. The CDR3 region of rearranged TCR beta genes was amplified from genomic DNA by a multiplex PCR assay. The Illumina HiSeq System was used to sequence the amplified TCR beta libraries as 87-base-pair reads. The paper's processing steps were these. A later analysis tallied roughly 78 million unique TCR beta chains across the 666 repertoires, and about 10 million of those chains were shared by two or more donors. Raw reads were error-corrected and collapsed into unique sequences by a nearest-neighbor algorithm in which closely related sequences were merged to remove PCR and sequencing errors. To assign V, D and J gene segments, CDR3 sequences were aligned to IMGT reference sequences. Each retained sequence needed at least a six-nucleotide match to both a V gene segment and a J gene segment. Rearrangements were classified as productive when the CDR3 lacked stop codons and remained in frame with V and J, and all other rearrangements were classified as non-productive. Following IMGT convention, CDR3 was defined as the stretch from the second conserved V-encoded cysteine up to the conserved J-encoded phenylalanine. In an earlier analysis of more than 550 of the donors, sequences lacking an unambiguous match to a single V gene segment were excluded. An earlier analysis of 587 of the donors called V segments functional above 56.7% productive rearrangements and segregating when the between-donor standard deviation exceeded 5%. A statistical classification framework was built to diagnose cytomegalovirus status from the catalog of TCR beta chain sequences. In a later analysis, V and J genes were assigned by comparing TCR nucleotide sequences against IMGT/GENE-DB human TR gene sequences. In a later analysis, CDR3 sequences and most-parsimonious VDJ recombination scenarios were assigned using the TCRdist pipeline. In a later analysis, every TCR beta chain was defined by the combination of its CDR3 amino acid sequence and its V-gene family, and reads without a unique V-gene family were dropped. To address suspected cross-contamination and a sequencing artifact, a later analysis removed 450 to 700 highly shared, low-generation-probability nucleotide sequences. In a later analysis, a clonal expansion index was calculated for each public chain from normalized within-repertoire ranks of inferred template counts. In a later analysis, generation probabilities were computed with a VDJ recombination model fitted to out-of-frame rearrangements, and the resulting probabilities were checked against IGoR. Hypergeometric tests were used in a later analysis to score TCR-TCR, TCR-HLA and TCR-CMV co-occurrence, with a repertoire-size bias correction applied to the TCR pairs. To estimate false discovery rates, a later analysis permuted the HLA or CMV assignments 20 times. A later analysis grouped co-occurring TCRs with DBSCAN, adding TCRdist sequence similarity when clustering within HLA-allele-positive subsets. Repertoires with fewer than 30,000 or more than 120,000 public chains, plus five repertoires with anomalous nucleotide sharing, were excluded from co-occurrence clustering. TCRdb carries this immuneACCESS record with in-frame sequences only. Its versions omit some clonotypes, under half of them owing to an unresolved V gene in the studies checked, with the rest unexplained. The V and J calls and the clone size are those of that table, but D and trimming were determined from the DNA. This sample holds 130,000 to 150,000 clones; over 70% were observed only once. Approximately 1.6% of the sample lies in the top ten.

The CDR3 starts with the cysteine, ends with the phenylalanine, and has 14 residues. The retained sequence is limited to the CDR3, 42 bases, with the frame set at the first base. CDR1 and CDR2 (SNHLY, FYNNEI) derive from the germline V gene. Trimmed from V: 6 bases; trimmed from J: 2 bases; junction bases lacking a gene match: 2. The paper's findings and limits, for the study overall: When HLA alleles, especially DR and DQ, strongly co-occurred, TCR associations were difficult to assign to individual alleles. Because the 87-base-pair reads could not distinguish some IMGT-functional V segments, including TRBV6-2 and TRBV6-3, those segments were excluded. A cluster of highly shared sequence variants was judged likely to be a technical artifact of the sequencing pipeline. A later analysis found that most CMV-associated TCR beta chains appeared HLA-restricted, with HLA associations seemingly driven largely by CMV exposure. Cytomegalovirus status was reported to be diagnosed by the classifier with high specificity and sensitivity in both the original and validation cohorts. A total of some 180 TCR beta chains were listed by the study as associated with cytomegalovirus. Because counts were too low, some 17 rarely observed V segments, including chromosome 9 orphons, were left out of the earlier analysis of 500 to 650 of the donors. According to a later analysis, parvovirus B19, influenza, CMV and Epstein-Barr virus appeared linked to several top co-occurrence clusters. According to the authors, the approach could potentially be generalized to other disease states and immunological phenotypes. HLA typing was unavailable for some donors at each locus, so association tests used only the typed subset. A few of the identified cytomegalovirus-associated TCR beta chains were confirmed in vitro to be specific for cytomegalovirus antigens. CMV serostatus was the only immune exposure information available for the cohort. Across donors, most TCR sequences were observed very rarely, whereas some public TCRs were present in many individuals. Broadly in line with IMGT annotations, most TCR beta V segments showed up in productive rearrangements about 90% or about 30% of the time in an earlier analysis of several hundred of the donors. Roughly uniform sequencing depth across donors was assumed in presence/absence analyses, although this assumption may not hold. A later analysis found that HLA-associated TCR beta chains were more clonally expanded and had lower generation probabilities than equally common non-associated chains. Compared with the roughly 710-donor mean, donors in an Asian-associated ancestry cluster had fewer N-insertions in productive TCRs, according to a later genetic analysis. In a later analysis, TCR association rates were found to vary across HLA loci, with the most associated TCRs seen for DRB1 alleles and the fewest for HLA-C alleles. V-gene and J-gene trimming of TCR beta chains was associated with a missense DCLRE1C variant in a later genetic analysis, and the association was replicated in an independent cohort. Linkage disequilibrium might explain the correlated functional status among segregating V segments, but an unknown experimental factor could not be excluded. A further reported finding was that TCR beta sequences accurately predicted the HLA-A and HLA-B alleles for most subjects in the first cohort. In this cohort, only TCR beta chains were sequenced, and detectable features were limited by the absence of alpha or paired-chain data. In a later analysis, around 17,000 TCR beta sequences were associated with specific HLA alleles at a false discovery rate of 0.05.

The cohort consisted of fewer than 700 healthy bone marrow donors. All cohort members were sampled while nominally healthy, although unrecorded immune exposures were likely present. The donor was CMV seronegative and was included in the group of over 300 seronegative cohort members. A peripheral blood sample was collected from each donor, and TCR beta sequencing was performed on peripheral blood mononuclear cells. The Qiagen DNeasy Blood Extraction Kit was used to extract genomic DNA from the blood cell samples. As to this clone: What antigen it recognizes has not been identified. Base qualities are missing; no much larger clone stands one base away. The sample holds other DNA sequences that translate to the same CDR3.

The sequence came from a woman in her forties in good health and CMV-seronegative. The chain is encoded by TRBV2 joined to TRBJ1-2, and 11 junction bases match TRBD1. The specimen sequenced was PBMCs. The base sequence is TGTGCCAGCAGCGGGACAGGGGGGAACTATGGCTACACCTTC. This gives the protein CASSGTGGNYGYTF.